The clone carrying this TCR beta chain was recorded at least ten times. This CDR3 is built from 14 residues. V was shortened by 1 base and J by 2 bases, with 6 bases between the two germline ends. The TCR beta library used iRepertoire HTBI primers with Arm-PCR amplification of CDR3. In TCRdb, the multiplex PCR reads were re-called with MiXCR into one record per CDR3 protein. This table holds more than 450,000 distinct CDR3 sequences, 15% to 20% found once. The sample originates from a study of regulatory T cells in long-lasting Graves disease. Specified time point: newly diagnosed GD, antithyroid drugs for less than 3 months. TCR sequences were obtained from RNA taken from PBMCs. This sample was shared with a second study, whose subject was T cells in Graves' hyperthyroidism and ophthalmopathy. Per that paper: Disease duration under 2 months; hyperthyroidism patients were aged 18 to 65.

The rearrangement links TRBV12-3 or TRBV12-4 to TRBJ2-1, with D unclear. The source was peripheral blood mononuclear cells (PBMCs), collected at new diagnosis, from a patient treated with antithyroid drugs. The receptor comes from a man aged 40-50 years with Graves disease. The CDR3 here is CASSLGVAYNEQFF. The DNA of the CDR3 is TGTGCCAGCAGTTTAGGGGTGGCCTACAATGAGCAGTTCTTC.